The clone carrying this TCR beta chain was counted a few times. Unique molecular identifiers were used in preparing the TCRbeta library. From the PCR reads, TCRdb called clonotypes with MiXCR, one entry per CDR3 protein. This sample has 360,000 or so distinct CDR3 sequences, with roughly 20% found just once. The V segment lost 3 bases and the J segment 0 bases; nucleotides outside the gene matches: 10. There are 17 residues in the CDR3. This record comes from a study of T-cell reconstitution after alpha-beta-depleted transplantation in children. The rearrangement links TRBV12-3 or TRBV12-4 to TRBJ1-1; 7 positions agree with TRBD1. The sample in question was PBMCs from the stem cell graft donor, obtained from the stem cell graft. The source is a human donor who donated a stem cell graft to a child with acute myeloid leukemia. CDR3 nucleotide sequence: TGTGCCAGCAGTTTCCGGCTCGAGGGACAGCTGAACACTGAAGCTTTCTTT. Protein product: CASSFRLEGQLNTEAFF.